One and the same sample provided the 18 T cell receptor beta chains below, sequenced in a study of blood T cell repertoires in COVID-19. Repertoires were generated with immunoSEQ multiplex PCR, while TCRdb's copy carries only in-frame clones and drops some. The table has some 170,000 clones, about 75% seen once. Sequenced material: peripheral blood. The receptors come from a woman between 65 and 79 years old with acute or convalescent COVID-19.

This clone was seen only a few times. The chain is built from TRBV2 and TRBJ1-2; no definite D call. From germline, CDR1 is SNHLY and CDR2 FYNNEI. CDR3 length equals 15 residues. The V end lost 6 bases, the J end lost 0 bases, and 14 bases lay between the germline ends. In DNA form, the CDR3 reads TGTGCCAGCAGATGGAGTAGCGGAGCTAACTATGGCTACACCTTC. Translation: CASRWSSGANYGYTF.

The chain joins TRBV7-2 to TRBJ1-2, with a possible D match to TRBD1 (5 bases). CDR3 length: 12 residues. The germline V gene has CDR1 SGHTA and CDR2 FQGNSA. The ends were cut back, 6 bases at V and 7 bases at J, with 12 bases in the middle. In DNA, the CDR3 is TGTGCCAGCAGTTTAACAGGAGTTGGCTACACCTTC. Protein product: CASSLTGVGYTF.

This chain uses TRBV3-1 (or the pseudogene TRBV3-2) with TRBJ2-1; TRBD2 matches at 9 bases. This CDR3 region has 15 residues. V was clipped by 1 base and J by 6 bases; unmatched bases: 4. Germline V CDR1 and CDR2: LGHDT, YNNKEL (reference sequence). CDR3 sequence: CASSQVAGDGNEQFF. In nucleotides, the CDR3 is TGTGCCAGCAGCCAAGTAGCGGGAGATGGCAATGAGCAGTTCTTC.

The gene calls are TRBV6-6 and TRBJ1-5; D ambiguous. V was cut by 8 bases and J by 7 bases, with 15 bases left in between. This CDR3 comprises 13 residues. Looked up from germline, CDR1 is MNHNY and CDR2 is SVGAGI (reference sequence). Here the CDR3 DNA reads TGTGCCAGCTTAGCGGCAGGTCGGCAGCCCCAGCATTTT. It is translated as CASLAAGRQPQHF.

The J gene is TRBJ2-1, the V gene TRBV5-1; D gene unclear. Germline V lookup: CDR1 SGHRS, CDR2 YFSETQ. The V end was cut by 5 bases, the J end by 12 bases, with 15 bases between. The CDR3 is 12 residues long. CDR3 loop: CASRTNYHGQFF. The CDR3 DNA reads TGCGCCAGCAGAACGAACTACCATGGGCAGTTCTTC.

The CDR3 sequence: CASRIPGLAGKPPEQYF. The CDR3 region has the DNA TGTGCCAGTAGAATTCCCGGACTAGCGGGAAAACCCCCCGAGCAGTACTTC. The gene calls are TRBV19 and TRBJ2-7; 12 positions agree with TRBD2. After removal of 6 bases from V and 6 bases from J, the junction contained 15 bases not matched to a gene. Per germline, CDR1 LNHDA and CDR2 SQIVND (reference sequence). The CDR3 extends over 17 amino acids.

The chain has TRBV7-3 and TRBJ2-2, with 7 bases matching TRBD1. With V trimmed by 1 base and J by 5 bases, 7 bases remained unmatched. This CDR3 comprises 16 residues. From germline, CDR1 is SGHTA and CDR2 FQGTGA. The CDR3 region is CASSLSRQGGTGELFF. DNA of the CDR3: TGTGCCAGCAGCTTAAGTCGACAGGGTGGGACCGGGGAGCTGTTTTTT.

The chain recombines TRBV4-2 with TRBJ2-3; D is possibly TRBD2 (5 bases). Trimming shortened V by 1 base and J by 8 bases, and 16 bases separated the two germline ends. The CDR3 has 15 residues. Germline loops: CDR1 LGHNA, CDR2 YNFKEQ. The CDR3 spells CASSQAGERVGTQYF. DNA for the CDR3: TGTGCCAGCAGCCAAGCCGGGGAGAGGGTAGGTACGCAGTATTTT.

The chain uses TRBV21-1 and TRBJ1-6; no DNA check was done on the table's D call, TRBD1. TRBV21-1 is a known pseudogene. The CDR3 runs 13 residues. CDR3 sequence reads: CASSTGQYSPLHF. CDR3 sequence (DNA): TGTGCCAGCAGCACTGGACAGTATTCACCCCTCCACTTT.

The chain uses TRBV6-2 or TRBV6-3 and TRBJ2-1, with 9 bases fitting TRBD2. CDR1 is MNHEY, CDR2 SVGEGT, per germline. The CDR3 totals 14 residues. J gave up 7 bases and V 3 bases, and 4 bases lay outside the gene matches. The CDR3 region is CASSYGLATNEQFF. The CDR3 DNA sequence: TGTGCCAGCAGTTATGGACTAGCGACGAATGAGCAGTTCTTC.

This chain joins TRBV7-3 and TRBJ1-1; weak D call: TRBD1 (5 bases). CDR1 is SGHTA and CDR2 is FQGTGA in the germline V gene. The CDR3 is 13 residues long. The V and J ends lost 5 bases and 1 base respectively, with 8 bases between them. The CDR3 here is CASSRQPNTEAFF. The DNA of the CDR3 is TGTGCCAGCAGCAGACAGCCGAACACTGAAGCTTTCTTT.

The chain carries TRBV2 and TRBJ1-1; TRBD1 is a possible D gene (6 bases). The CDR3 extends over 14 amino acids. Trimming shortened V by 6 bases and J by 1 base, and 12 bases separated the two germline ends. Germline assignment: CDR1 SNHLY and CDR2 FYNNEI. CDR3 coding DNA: TGTGCCAGCAGGAGGGACACCGCGAACACTGAAGCTTTCTTT. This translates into CASRRDTANTEAFF. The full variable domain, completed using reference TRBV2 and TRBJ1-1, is EPEVTQTPSHQVTQMGQEVILRCVPISNHLYFYWYRQILGQKVEFLVSFYNNEISEKSEIFDDQFSVERPDGSNFTLKIRSTKLEDSAMYFCASRRDTANTEAFFGQGTRLTVV.

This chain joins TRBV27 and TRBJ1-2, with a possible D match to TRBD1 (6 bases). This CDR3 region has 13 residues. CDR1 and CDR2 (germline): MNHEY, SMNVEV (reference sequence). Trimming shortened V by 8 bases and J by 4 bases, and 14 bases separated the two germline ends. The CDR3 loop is CASGQGPLYGYTF. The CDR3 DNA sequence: TGTGCCAGCGGGCAGGGGCCCCTCTATGGCTACACCTTC.

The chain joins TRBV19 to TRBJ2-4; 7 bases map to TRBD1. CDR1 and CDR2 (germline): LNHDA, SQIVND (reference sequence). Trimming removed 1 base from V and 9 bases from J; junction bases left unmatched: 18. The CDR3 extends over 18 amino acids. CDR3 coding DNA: TGTGCCAGTAGTATAGGAGGGGCGGACAGGACCCCCCTGGGCATTCAGTACTTC. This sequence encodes CASSIGGADRTPLGIQYF.

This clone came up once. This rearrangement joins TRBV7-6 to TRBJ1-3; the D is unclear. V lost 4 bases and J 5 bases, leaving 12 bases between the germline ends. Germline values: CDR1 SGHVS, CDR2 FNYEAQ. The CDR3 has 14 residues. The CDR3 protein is CASSSPARRNTIYF. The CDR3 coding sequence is TGTGCCAGCAGCTCCCCGGCGAGGAGAAACACCATATATTTT.

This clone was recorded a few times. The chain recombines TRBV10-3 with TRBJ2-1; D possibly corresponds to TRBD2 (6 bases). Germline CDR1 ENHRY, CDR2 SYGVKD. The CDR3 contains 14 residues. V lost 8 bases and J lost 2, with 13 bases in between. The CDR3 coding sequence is TGTGCCATCGGGAGGACTCTTACCTACAATGAGCAGTTCTTC. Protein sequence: CAIGRTLTYNEQFF.

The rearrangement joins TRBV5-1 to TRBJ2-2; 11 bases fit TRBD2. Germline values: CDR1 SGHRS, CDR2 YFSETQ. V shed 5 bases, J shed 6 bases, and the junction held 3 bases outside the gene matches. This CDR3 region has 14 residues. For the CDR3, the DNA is TGCGCCAGCAGGACTAGCGGGAATGCCGGGGAGCTGTTTTTT. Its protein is CASRTSGNAGELFF.

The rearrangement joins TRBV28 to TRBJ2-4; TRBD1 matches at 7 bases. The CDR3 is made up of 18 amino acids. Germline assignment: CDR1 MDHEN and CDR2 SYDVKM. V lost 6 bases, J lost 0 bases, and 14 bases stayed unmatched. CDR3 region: CASRTGTEPYLAKNIQYF. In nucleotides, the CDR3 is TGTGCCAGCAGAACCGGGACAGAGCCGTATCTAGCCAAAAACATTCAGTACTTC.